The 30 T cell receptor beta chains given below trace back to one sample, sequenced in a study of cytomegalovirus exposure and HLA in healthy donors. PCR employed 60 Vbeta and 13 Jbeta primers. Generated by immunoSEQ multiplex PCR, the TCRdb table keeps only in-frame clones and is missing some. The sample consists of 80,000 or so clones, around three quarters of them appearing once. The sequenced material came from PBMCs. Receptors were obtained from a male donor in good health and CMV-seropositive.

This clone occurred a few times. Relative to the germline gene, one junction end is altered; a read error may explain this. This chain joins TRBV7-9 and TRBJ1-2; possible D gene TRBD1, 5 bases. Germline V gene data show CDR1 as SEHNR and CDR2 as FQNEAQ (reference sequence). The CDR3 runs 14 residues. The CDR3: CSSSFGDRTYGYTF. The CDR3 bases are TGTTCCAGCAGCTTTGGCGACAGAACCTATGGCTACACCTTC.

The chain recombines TRBV5-4 with TRBJ2-7; 7 positions agree with TRBD1. Germline V gives CDR1 SGHNT, CDR2 YYREEE (reference sequence). This CDR3 is 12 amino acids long. The V and J ends lost 3 bases and 6 bases, in that order; junction bases with no gene match: 3. DNA of the CDR3: TGTGCCAGCAGCTACGACAGGGTCGAGCAGTACTTC. Its protein is CASSYDRVEQYF.

J is TRBJ2-7 and V is TRBV5-1; TRBD2 aligns across 10 bases. Germline V gives CDR1 SGHRS, CDR2 YFSETQ. The CDR3 totals 14 residues. The V and J ends lost 6 bases and 4 bases, in that order; junction bases with no gene match: 7. CDR3 amino acids: CASTDGLAAYEQYF. CDR3 sequence (DNA): TGCGCCAGCACCGACGGACTAGCGGCATACGAGCAGTACTTC. Filled out from reference TRBV5-1 and TRBJ2-7, the complete variable domain reads KAGVTQTPRYLIKTRGQQVTLSCSPISGHRSVSWYQQTPGQGLQFLFEYFSETQRNKGNFPGRFSGRQFSNSRSEMNVSTLELGDSALYLCASTDGLAAYEQYFGPGTRLTVT.

This rearrangement joins TRBV6-6 to TRBJ1-5; D unresolved. Germline V gene lookup returns CDR1 MNHNY and CDR2 SVGAGI (reference sequence). The V gene lost 6 bases and the J gene lost 7 bases, with 13 bases spanning the gap. There are 13 residues in the CDR3. The DNA for the CDR3 is TGTGCCAGCAGAATCCGGGTCGAACAGCCCCAGCATTTT. This translates into CASRIRVEQPQHF.

This rearrangement joins TRBV7-6 to TRBJ1-5; TRBD1 agrees at 9 bases. This CDR3 spans 15 amino acids. The germline V gene has CDR1 SGHVS and CDR2 FNYEAQ. The J segment lost 7 bases and the V segment lost 5 bases, leaving 9 bases of the junction unmatched. CDR3 nucleotides: TGTGCCAGCAGCGGAAGGACAGGGGAACACCAGCCCCAGCATTTT. As protein: CASSGRTGEHQPQHF.

The V gene is TRBV5-8, the J gene TRBJ2-1; TRBD2 matches at 10 bases. The trim removed 5 bases at V and 5 bases at J, leaving 7 bases unmatched. The CDR3 loop spans 15 amino acids. In germline, CDR1 is SGHTS, CDR2 YDEGEE. CDR3 coding DNA: TGTGCCAGCAGGATAGCGGGGGGTAAGGACAATGAGCAGTTCTTC. As protein: CASRIAGGKDNEQFF.

V is TRBV19 and J is TRBJ2-7, with a possible D match to TRBD1 (6 bases). The germline V gene has CDR1 LNHDA and CDR2 SQIVND (reference sequence). This CDR3 region has 14 residues. With 3 bases removed from V and 4 bases from J, the gap between germline ends came to 13 bases. DNA of the CDR3: TGTGCCAGTAGTATGTCGGCCAGGGGTTACGAGCAGTACTTC. Translation: CASSMSARGYEQYF.

The chain recombines TRBV4-1 with TRBJ2-2; the D is unclear. Trimming removed 1 base at V and 2 bases at J, with 8 bases between. The CDR3 loop spans 15 amino acids. Germline CDR1 is MGHRA and CDR2 is YSYEKL. CDR3 residues: CASSQGHKNTGELFF. CDR3 nucleotide sequence: TGCGCCAGCAGCCAAGGGCACAAAAACACCGGGGAGCTGTTTTTT.

The CDR3 nucleotides read TGCGCCAGCAGCTTGGCCTTCCGGGAGAACGAGCAGTACTTC. Protein product: CASSLAFRENEQYF. The chain uses TRBV5-1 and TRBJ2-7; TRBD2 is a possible D gene (6 bases). CDR1 is SGHRS and CDR2 is YFSETQ in the germline V gene. V lost 0 bases and J lost 5, with 12 bases in between. This CDR3 contains 14 residues.

This clone came up once. The V gene is TRBV7-9, the J gene TRBJ1-5; 11 bases agree with TRBD1. The CDR3 consists of 16 residues. Germline V gene lookup returns CDR1 SEHNR and CDR2 FQNEAQ (reference sequence). After removal of 2 bases from V and 4 bases from J, the junction contained 4 bases not matched to a gene. Here the CDR3 reads CASSLWGQGENQPQHF. The CDR3 bases are TGTGCCAGCAGCTTATGGGGACAGGGGGAGAATCAGCCCCAGCATTTT.

This clone was detected only a few times. This chain uses TRBV30 with TRBJ2-1, with 9 bases aligning to TRBD2. Germline V gene sequence: CDR1 GTSNPN, CDR2 SVGIG (reference sequence). The CDR3 contains 14 residues. V was pared by 2 bases and J by 10 bases, with 9 bases of the junction left unmatched. Here the CDR3 reads CAWSISGRLGEQFF. CDR3 DNA sequence: TGTGCCTGGAGTATTAGCGGGAGACTAGGGGAGCAGTTCTTC.

The V gene is TRBV4-2, the J gene TRBJ1-1, with a weak D call TRBD1 (5 bases). V lost 1 base and J lost 0, with 9 bases in between. The CDR3 covers 15 residues. CDR1 is LGHNA, CDR2 YNFKEQ, per germline. CDR3: CASSQVGAVNTEAFF. The DNA for the CDR3 is TGTGCCAGCAGCCAAGTAGGGGCGGTGAACACTGAAGCTTTCTTT.

The V gene is TRBV6-1, the J gene TRBJ2-1; 8 nucleotides match TRBD1. V gave up 0 bases and J gave up 2 bases; unmatched junction bases: 9. CDR3 length: 18 amino acids. CDR1 and CDR2 (germline): MNHNS, SASEGT. CDR3 sequence: CASSEAHRGRGPYNEQFF. The DNA for the CDR3 is TGTGCCAGCAGTGAAGCCCACAGGGGCAGGGGGCCCTACAATGAGCAGTTCTTC.

In the case of this clone: Mismatch with germline at one junction end may stem from a read error. The chain carries TRBV7-9 and TRBJ2-1; 9 positions agree with TRBD2. From germline, CDR1 is SEHNR and CDR2 FQNEAQ (reference sequence). The CDR3 runs 14 residues. As DNA, the CDR3 is TGTTCCAGCAGTCCTGAAAGCGGGAGGTGGGAGCAGTTCTTC. This sequence encodes CSSSPESGRWEQFF. The whole variable domain, filled in from reference TRBV7-9 and TRBJ2-1, reads DTGVSQNPRHKITKRGQNVTFRCDPISEHNRLYWYRQTLGQGPEFLTYFQNEAQLEKSRLLSDRFSAERPKGSFSTLEIQRTEQGDSAMYLCSSSPESGRWEQFFGPGTRLTVL.

V gene TRBV2 combines with J gene TRBJ2-1, with 10 positions matching TRBD2. There are 14 residues in the CDR3. CDR1 and CDR2 (germline): SNHLY, FYNNEI. The J segment lost 7 bases and the V segment lost 5 bases, leaving 5 bases of the junction unmatched. In nucleotides, the CDR3 is TGTGCCAGCAGTTCTAGCGGGAGTAGGAATGAGCAGTTCTTC. It specifies CASSSSGSRNEQFF.

The CDR3 DNA sequence: TGCGCCAGCAGCTTGGGGGCCGAGCAGTACTTC. This translates into CASSLGAEQYF. This rearrangement joins TRBV5-1 to TRBJ2-7; no clear D. V shed 0 bases and J shed 6 bases, with 4 bases lying between them. CDR1 is SGHRS and CDR2 is YFSETQ in the germline V gene. The CDR3 totals 11 residues.

Turning to this clone: A read error may account for a junction end that differs from germline. J is TRBJ2-5 and V is TRBV5-1, with a possible D match to TRBD1 (5 bases). The CDR3 consists of 13 residues. Germline values: CDR1 SGHRS, CDR2 YFSETQ. The CDR3 bases are TGTGCCAGCAGTTCCGGACAACGGGAGACCCAGTACTTC. Its protein product is CASSSGQRETQYF.

The chain has TRBV21-1 and TRBJ2-7; no DNA check was done on the table's D call, TRBD2. TRBV21-1 is a pseudogene locus. The CDR3 runs to 10 residues. CDR3 amino acids: CASTNYEQYF. The DNA for the CDR3 is TGTGCCAGCACTAACTACGAGCAGTACTTC.

This clone was counted a single time. The gene calls are TRBV7-3 and TRBJ2-3; D gene uncertain. The CDR3 is 15 residues long. Germline assignment: CDR1 SGHTA and CDR2 FQGTGA. V lost 1 base and J 3 bases, leaving 11 bases between the germline ends. Here the CDR3 reads CASSLKLGRTDTQYF. The CDR3 DNA is TGTGCCAGCAGCTTAAAGCTGGGCCGGACAGATACGCAGTATTTT. The variable domain in full, completed from reference TRBV7-3 and TRBJ2-3, reads GAGVSQTPSNKVTEKGKYVELRCDPISGHTALYWYRQSLGQGPEFLIYFQGTGAADDSGLPNDRFFAVRPEGSVSTLKIQRTERGDSAVYLCASSLKLGRTDTQYFGPGTRLTVL.

This clone was detected only a few times. This chain uses TRBV18 with TRBJ2-2, with 7 bases aligning to TRBD1. This CDR3 contains 15 residues. Germline V CDR1 and CDR2: KGHSH, LQKENI. The junction had 2 bases not matched to a gene; V was cut back by 0 bases and J by 4 bases. The DNA of the CDR3 is TGTGCCAGCTCACCACCGGGACAGCCCACCGGGGAGCTGTTTTTT. Residues: CASSPPGQPTGELFF.

This clone was counted only a few times. The CDR3 loop reads CASSQTVAYGYTF. The CDR3 nucleotides read TGTGCCAGCAGCCAGACAGTTGCCTATGGCTACACCTTC. The chain links TRBV6-1 to TRBJ1-2; TRBD1 is a possible D gene (5 bases). Germline-derived CDR1 and CDR2 are MNHNS and SASEGT. This CDR3 spans 13 amino acids. With 6 bases removed from V and 4 bases from J, the gap between germline ends came to 12 bases.

With regard to this clone: The same CDR3 can be traced to other DNA sequences in this sample. V is TRBV28 and J is TRBJ2-3, with D uncertain. The CDR3 sequence is 14 residues long. V lost 3 bases and J 1 base, leaving 8 bases between the germline ends. Germline loops: CDR1 MDHEN, CDR2 SYDVKM. The CDR3 reads CASSFLSGTDTQYF. In nucleotides, the CDR3 is TGTGCCAGCAGTTTTCTTTCTGGCACAGATACGCAGTATTTT.

This sequence joins TRBV27 and TRBJ2-5; TRBD1 agrees at 8 bases. The closer fit of TRBJ2-7 to the DNA end suggests the J call may be wrong. The V gene's germline CDR1 is MNHEY and CDR2 SMNVEV (reference sequence). The CDR3 extends over 15 amino acids. The CDR3 nucleotides read TGTGCCAGCAGTCGGAAAGACAGGGGAAACTACGAGCAGTACTTC. Its translation is CASSRKDRGNYEQYF.

The chain links TRBV5-1 to TRBJ2-7, with D perhaps matching TRBD2 (5 bases). Germline CDR1 and CDR2: SGHRS and YFSETQ. The V and J ends lost 2 bases and 3 bases respectively, with 12 bases between them. The CDR3 sequence is 14 residues long. The CDR3 loop reads CASSFSGSIYEQYF. CDR3 bases: TGCGCCAGCAGCTTCTCGGGGAGTATCTACGAGCAGTACTTC.

The rearrangement joins TRBV28 to TRBJ2-1, with 10 bases lining up with TRBD2. The CDR3 has 14 residues. Unmatched junction bases numbered 8, after V lost 7 bases and J lost 8 bases. Looked up from germline, CDR1 is MDHEN and CDR2 is SYDVKM. CDR3 DNA: TGTGCCAGCACAATAACTAGCGGGATCTATGAGCAGTTCTTC. The encoded protein is CASTITSGIYEQFF.

The chain has TRBV15 and TRBJ1-4; 9 bases map to TRBD1. CDR3 length: 15 amino acids. Germline trimming cut 1 base from V and 4 bases from J; bases unmatched to any gene: 1. CDR1 is LNHNV, CDR2 YYDKDF, per germline (reference sequence). The CDR3 here is CATSRGQGDNEKLFF. The CDR3 DNA follows: TGTGCCACCAGCAGAGGACAGGGGGATAATGAAAAACTGTTTTTT.

The V call is TRBV19, the J call TRBJ2-2; TRBD1 matches 9 bases. Germline trimming cut 7 bases from V and 5 bases from J; bases unmatched to any gene: 11. Germline CDR1 reads LNHDA; CDR2 reads SQIVND (reference sequence). The CDR3 loop spans 16 amino acids. CDR3 in amino acids: CASMGWTGVKTGELFF. Written as DNA, the CDR3 is TGTGCCAGTATGGGATGGACAGGGGTGAAGACCGGGGAGCTGTTTTTT.

The V and J genes are TRBV4-3 and TRBJ2-3, with TRBD2 matching over 8 bases. The CDR3 is 15 amino acids. V shed 1 base and J 2 bases; nucleotides not matched to a gene: 2. Germline CDR1 reads LGHNA; CDR2 reads YSLEER. CDR3 coding DNA: TGCGCCAGCAGCCAAGGTAGCGGGATCACAGATACGCAGTATTTT. It yields the protein CASSQGSGITDTQYF.

The rearrangement uses TRBV7-2 and TRBJ2-2; TRBD2 matches at 11 bases. CDR1 is SGHTA, CDR2 FQGNSA, per germline. CDR3 length equals 17 residues. Germline trimming cut 1 base from V and 1 base from J; bases unmatched to any gene: 2. For the CDR3, the DNA is TGTGCCAGCAGCTTAGGACTAGCGGGGAAGAACACCGGGGAGCTGTTTTTT. This codes for CASSLGLAGKNTGELFF.

This chain joins TRBV6-6 and TRBJ2-7; 9 bases line up with TRBD1. CDR1 MNHNY and CDR2 SVGAGI come from the germline V gene (reference sequence). CDR3 size: 16 residues. Trimming removed 3 bases from V and 6 bases from J; junction bases left unmatched: 12. The CDR3 DNA is TGTGCCAGCAGTTATTGGGCTTTGACAGGGGGAGTCGAGCAGTACTTC. Its protein product is CASSYWALTGGVEQYF.